Here is one T cell receptor beta chain with its context. Per the study methods: Amplification of reference gene primers provided the estimated nucleated cell counts. The repertoire was sequenced with immunoSEQ multiplex PCR; TCRdb's copy has only in-frame clones and lacks some. D and trimming come from the DNA, and the V and J calls and clone size come from that table. There are under 300,000 clones in the sample; about 80% occur only once, and more than 9.5% lies in the top ten. The source of the sample is a study of blood T cell repertoires in COVID-19. Overall study: Acute and convalescent COVID-19 specimens originated in the United States, Italy and Spain. Sources were T cells, B-cell-depleted T cells, or PBMCs; the material itself was cDNA or gDNA.

The germline V gene encodes CDR1 WNHNN and CDR2 SYGVQD (reference sequence). Trimming took off 6 bases at V and 5 bases at J, with 10 bases between the two ends. This CDR3 has 13 residues. Sequencing input: peripheral blood. The chain couples TRBV10-1 to TRBJ2-2; tentatively, D is TRBD1 (5 bases). The sequence derives from an elderly woman with acute or convalescent COVID-19. CDR3 in amino acids: CASSPRETGELFF. DNA of the CDR3: TGCGCCAGCAGCCCCAGGGAAACCGGGGAGCTGTTTTTT.